Reported below is one TCR beta chain. Its specific antigen is unknown. The record has no base qualities; no much larger clone is one base away. Receptors were amplified or captured by the immunoSEQ multiplex PCR assay. RNA was extracted from all samples and reverse transcribed into cDNA as template for TCR sequencing. SuperScript III was used to make first-strand cDNA, primed with a 2:1 mix of oligo-dT and random hexamers. A synthetic immune receptor repertoire was used to assess amplification bias, and residual bias was removed computationally. The authors' pipeline ran thus. Raw reads were preprocessed for error removal, and CDR3 was defined according to IMGT conventions as running from the conserved cysteine to phenylalanine. To get clonality, Shannon entropy was normalized by log2 of the number of productive unique TCRs and the result was subtracted from 1. Whether each scalp clone was CD4 or CD8 was inferred by checking scalp TCRbeta sequences against the CD4 and CD8 repertoires from sorted blood. TCRdb holds this immuneACCESS table with in-frame rearrangements only. Some clones are missing; in checked studies, unresolved V genes explain under half, and the rest has no known cause. From that table come the V and J calls and clone size; the DNA was used to work out D and trimming. This sample gives some 170,000 clones in total; approximately 59% of them show up just once. Approximately 16% of the sample goes to the ten largest clones.

The treatment or condition label of this sample denotes: oral pan-JAK inhibitor, 5-10 mg twice daily. Lesional scalp punch biopsies and peripheral blood were obtained from alopecia areata patients. After PBMCs were isolated by density centrifugation and stained for CD3, CD4 and CD8, a FACSAria was used to sort CD4+ and CD8+ T cells. These data come from a study of CD8+ T cells in alopecia areata (dated by TCRdb to 2016 to 2018). Turning to the overall study: The treated patients, all with moderate-to-severe alopecia areata, were enrolled in an open-label pilot trial of oral tofacitinib given at 5 to 10 mg twice daily. Human TCRbeta sequencing covered scalp tissue and sorted CD4+ and CD8+ peripheral blood T cells from patchy and totalis/universalis alopecia areata patients and healthy controls. TCRbeta CDR3 regions were amplified by immunoSEQ multiplex PCR with 35 Vbeta forward and 13 Jbeta reverse primers. RNA was extracted with the PAXgene miRNA kit for fixed scalp, the miRNeasy kit for PBMCs, and the RNeasy kit for mouse skin. In treated patients, disease severity was measured using the SALT score, which gives the percentage of scalp surface area affected. The study used high-throughput TCRbeta sequencing to examine T cell clonal expansion in alopecia areata, in both the C3H/HeJ mouse model and human patients. Patients received tofacitinib for 6 to 18 months and were then followed off drug for 6 months to check for delayed response and recurrence. Scalp clonality was compared across normal scalp (n=4), patchy alopecia areata scalp (n=8), and alopecia totalis/universalis scalp (n=8). Biopsies were taken from tofacitinib-treated patients at baseline and at 4 and 24 weeks of treatment, and a later scalp biopsy was taken in several of the tofacitinib-treated patients.

CDR1 and CDR2 are read off the germline V gene as SNHLY and FYNNEI. The CDR3 contains 11 residues, cysteine and phenylalanine counted. Only the CDR3 portion is preserved as DNA: 33 bases, with reading frame beginning at the first base. The junction carries 6 bases between V and J, which are trimmed by 7 bases and 3 bases respectively. General findings and caveats noted by the study authors: Unlike mouse skin, where gammadelta T cells dominate, normal human skin contains resident alphabeta T cells that get sequenced too, which complicates analysis of the scalp TCR repertoire. Many expanded lesional clones were found to persist in scalp and blood during tofacitinib treatment, and relapse after treatment cessation may be partly explained by this persistence. Shared TCR sequences between patients were less evident than in mice, which may be partly attributable to HLA diversity in the patient population. Compared with normal scalp, lesional scalp, particularly in alopecia totalis/universalis, had higher clonality and more expanded CD8+ clones, which suggests antigenic drive. Tofacitinib significantly decreased scalp clonality and the number of expanded CD8+ clones among the top 100 scalp clones. The treated cohort was small, with a single nonresponder, so links between baseline CD8+ expansion and response need larger studies.

The rearrangement joined TRBV2 to TRBJ1-1; the D gene cannot be resolved reliably. This TCR was sampled from a human donor with alopecia areata. Specimen: CD4+ T cells sorted from blood, collected at approximately week 60, from a patient treated with tofacitinib. The sequenced DNA is TGTGCCAGCACGAGGGACACTGAAGCTTTCTTT. This gives the protein CASTRDTEAFF. Reference TRBV2 and TRBJ1-1 proteins supply the regions before and after the CDR3; the full variable domain is: EPEVTQTPSHQVTQMGQEVILRCVPISNHLYFYWYRQILGQKVEFLVSFYNNEISEKSEIFDDQFSVERPDGSNFTLKIRSTKLEDSAMYFCASTRDTEAFFGQGTRLTVV.